A single sample gave rise to the 28 T cell receptor beta chains below, sequenced in a study of T-cell reconstitution after alpha-beta-depleted transplantation in children (TCRdb year 2016). The library was prepared using PCR. The sequencing machine was an Illumina HiSeq 2500. TCR libraries were prepared with molecular barcoding, using unique molecular identifiers to normalize TCRbeta repertoire quantification. TCRdb ran its own pipeline on the public reads, namely fastp trimming at Q25 and MiXCR clone calling, and kept in-frame beta chains. Rows with a matching CDR3 protein are joined into one entry that keeps the most common DNA and genes. The sample records hundreds of thousands of distinct CDR3 sequences, around 9.6% of which are singletons. The ten largest clones take up 5% to 7% of the sample. The sample in question was PBMCs from the stem cell graft donor, obtained from the stem cell graft. The receptors stem from a human donor who donated a stem cell graft to a child with acute lymphoblastic leukemia.

For this clonotype: A junction boundary mismatches the germline segment, possibly from a read error. The chain is built from TRBV20-1 and TRBJ1-5; the match to TRBD1 covers 7 bases. In germline, CDR1 is DFQATT, CDR2 SNEGSKA (reference sequence). The CDR3 is made up of 15 amino acids. The DNA for the CDR3 is TGCAGTGCTAGAGATCGGGACAGCTACAATCAGCCCCATCATTTT. Amino acids: CSARDRDSYNQPHHF.

The chain has TRBV7-9 and TRBJ2-4, with 7 positions matching TRBD1. Trimming removed 8 bases from V and 2 bases from J; junction bases left unmatched: 9. The length of the CDR3 is 15 residues. Germline lookup yields CDR1 SEHNR and CDR2 FQNEAQ (reference sequence). The CDR3 region has the DNA TGTGCCAGCGGGACCGACAGGGAATCCAAAAACATTCAGTACTTC. Its protein is CASGTDRESKNIQYF.

The chain is built from TRBV5-1 and TRBJ1-1; TRBD1 might be the D (5 bases). Germline CDR1 SGHRS, CDR2 YFSETQ. The CDR3 loop spans 16 amino acids. V lost 0 bases to trimming and J lost 3 bases, with 15 bases between them. CDR3 amino acids: CASSLATTVLDTEAFF. CDR3 DNA: TGCGCCAGCAGCTTGGCCACGACAGTTCTGGACACTGAAGCTTTCTTT.

The V call is TRBV20-1, the J call TRBJ1-2; the D is unclear. Germline CDR1 and CDR2: DFQATT and SNEGSKA (reference sequence). The CDR3 is 15 amino acids. Trimming took 4 bases from V and 8 from J, leaving 23 bases between them. CDR3 sequence (DNA): TGCAGTGCTAATCACCTTCCGGGTTTCCCTGGGGGCTACACCTTC. It specifies CSANHLPGFPGGYTF.

The chain links TRBV5-1 to TRBJ2-5; D is perhaps TRBD2 (5 bases). This CDR3 has 15 residues. Germline loops: CDR1 SGHRS, CDR2 YFSETQ. Trimming took off 0 bases at V and 2 bases at J, with 11 bases between the two ends. CDR3 sequence: CASSLEDGRQETQYF. In nucleotides, the CDR3 is TGCGCCAGCAGCTTGGAGGATGGGAGACAAGAGACCCAGTACTTC.

The chain couples TRBV6-2 or TRBV6-3 to TRBJ2-7, with TRBD1 identical over 9 bases. The ends lost 6 bases at V and 2 bases at J; junction bases unmatched: 11. This CDR3 has 16 residues. Germline loops: CDR1 MNHEY, CDR2 SVGEGT. Written as DNA, the CDR3 is TGTGCCAGCAGCGACAGGGGGTTCGCTTATACCTACGAGCAGTACTTC. Encoded protein: CASSDRGFAYTYEQYF.

V and J are TRBV4-1 and TRBJ2-7; 10 bases fit TRBD1. CDR1 is MGHRA, CDR2 YSYEKL, per germline. V was clipped by 3 bases and J by 2 bases; unmatched bases: 4. The CDR3 covers 15 residues. The chain's CDR3 is CASSHSDRGAYEQYF. The CDR3 DNA follows: TGCGCCAGCAGCCACTCGGACAGGGGGGCCTACGAGCAGTACTTC.

This clonotype turned up a few times. This rearrangement joins TRBV11-1 to TRBJ1-1; weak D call: TRBD1 (6 bases). V lost 4 bases and J 1 base, leaving 22 bases between the germline ends. In germline, CDR1 is SGHAT, CDR2 FQDESV (reference sequence). The CDR3 has 18 amino acids. The CDR3 loop is CASSSFMGGARTNTEAFF. In DNA, the CDR3 is TGTGCCAGCAGCTCCTTCATGGGGGGGGCACGTACGAACACTGAAGCTTTCTTT.

The rearrangement links TRBV2 to TRBJ2-7; tentatively, D is TRBD2 (5 bases). V dropped 5 bases and J dropped 4 bases, with 12 bases sitting between them. There are 13 residues in the CDR3. Germline assignment: CDR1 SNHLY and CDR2 FYNNEI. CDR3 sequence: CASSRDRFYEQYF. CDR3 DNA sequence: TGTGCCAGCAGTCGGGATAGGTTTTACGAGCAGTACTTC.

This clonotype was seen only a few times. The rearrangement uses TRBV11-2 and TRBJ1-1; D is undetermined. Germline assignment: CDR1 SGHAT and CDR2 FQNNGV. V was shortened by 4 bases and J by 0 bases, with 12 bases between the two germline ends. The CDR3 totals 15 residues. In DNA, the CDR3 is TGTGCCAGCAGCTCAAGGCTGGGAATGAACACTGAAGCTTTCTTT. As protein: CASSSRLGMNTEAFF.

This chain links TRBV15 with TRBJ1-5; possibly TRBD1 for D (6 bases). Trimming took 1 base from V and 0 from J, leaving 19 bases between them. The CDR3 runs to 19 residues. From germline, CDR1 is LNHNV and CDR2 YYDKDF (reference sequence). The CDR3 nucleotides read TGTGCCACCAGCAGAGGAGGCAGGGGAGGTTCCTATAGCAATCAGCCCCAGCATTTT. This gives the protein CATSRGGRGGSYSNQPQHF.

This clonotype was counted ten times or more. The chain recombines TRBV5-1 with TRBJ2-6; 8 bases align to TRBD1. J was trimmed by 3 bases and V by 0 bases; bases with no gene match: 8. The germline CDR1 and CDR2 sequences are SGHRS and YFSETQ. This CDR3 has 18 residues. The DNA of the CDR3 is TGCGCCAGCAGCTTGGTAGGGACAGGACTACTTGGGGCCAACGTCCTGACTTTC. Its protein is CASSLVGTGLLGANVLTF.

This chain uses TRBV5-1 with TRBJ2-7, with D possibly matching TRBD2 (6 bases). Germline values: CDR1 SGHRS, CDR2 YFSETQ. The CDR3 sequence is 14 residues long. V gave up 4 bases and J gave up 0 bases, with 11 bases separating them. CDR3 amino acids: CASSPAGSSYEQYF. As DNA, the CDR3 is TGCGCCAGCAGCCCGGCGGGGAGCTCCTACGAGCAGTACTTC.

This clonotype was picked up a small number of times. The genes are TRBV29-1 and TRBJ2-7; 7 bases are a match to TRBD1. The germline V gene has CDR1 SQVTM and CDR2 ANQGSEA. The CDR3 spans 13 residues. V was clipped by 1 base and J by 3 bases; unmatched bases: 3. CDR3 in amino acids: CSVEGPGGYEQYF. Here the CDR3 DNA reads TGCAGCGTTGAAGGACCAGGGGGCTACGAGCAGTACTTC.

This clonotype appeared many times. The chain employs TRBV5-1 and TRBJ1-5; weak D call: TRBD1 (6 bases). Between the trimmed V and J ends, which lost 0 bases and 7 bases, there was a span of 11 bases. Germline V gives CDR1 SGHRS, CDR2 YFSETQ. CDR3 length equals 14 residues. CDR3 in amino acids: CASSLDRAGQPQHF. In DNA form, the CDR3 reads TGCGCCAGCAGCTTGGACAGGGCAGGACAGCCCCAGCATTTT. The variable domain in full, with the rest retrieved from reference TRBV5-1 and TRBJ1-5, is KAGVTQTPRYLIKTRGQQVTLSCSPISGHRSVSWYQQTPGQGLQFLFEYFSETQRNKGNFPGRFSGRQFSNSRSEMNVSTLELGDSALYLCASSLDRAGQPQHFGDGTRLSIL.

V is TRBV12-3 or TRBV12-4 and J is TRBJ2-1; TRBD1 aligns across 7 bases. The length of the CDR3 is 15 residues. The ends lost 7 bases at V and 0 bases at J; junction bases unmatched: 6. The CDR3 protein is CASTPGQSSYNEQFF. The CDR3 DNA reads TGTGCCAGCACCCCGGGACAGAGCTCCTACAATGAGCAGTTCTTC.

The table lists this clonotype with a few counts. The chain couples TRBV7-8 to TRBJ1-4; 10 bases align to TRBD1. J lost 7 bases, V lost 5 bases, and 7 bases had no gene match. The CDR3 has 15 residues. CDR1 and CDR2 from the germline V gene are SGHVS and FQNEAQ. As DNA, the CDR3 is TGTGCCAGCAGCCGACAGGGGGCTTTTAGTGAAAAACTGTTTTTT. Its translation: CASSRQGAFSEKLFF.

This clonotype was observed once. It may be a read error: a sequence one base away is much more abundant. The rearrangement joins TRBV11-2 to TRBJ1-1; D is unresolved. CDR3 length: 14 residues. Germline values: CDR1 SGHAT, CDR2 FQNNGV. Trimming stripped 3 bases from V and 1 base from J, with 9 bases between. For the CDR3, the DNA is TGTGCCAGCAGCTTCGTCGGTCCGAACACTGAAGCTTTCTTT. It is translated as CASSFVGPNTEAFF.

This chain links TRBV4-3 with TRBJ2-1; 7 bases match TRBD2. The CDR3 has 16 amino acids. J lost 3 bases, V lost 3 bases, and 8 bases had no gene match. Germline-derived CDR1 and CDR2 are LGHNA and YSLEER. This chain's CDR3 is CASSQNSRDYYNEQFF. CDR3 bases: TGCGCCAGCAGCCAGAATAGCCGGGACTACTACAATGAGCAGTTCTTC.

The table lists this clonotype with a count of one. V usage is TRBV2 and J usage is TRBJ1-2; 9 bases are a match to TRBD1. The CDR3 runs 13 residues. Per the germline V gene, CDR1 is SNHLY and CDR2 is FYNNEI. J lost 10 bases, V lost 3 bases, and 6 bases had no gene match. The CDR3 loop reads CASSERGQGHYTF. Written as DNA, the CDR3 is TGTGCCAGCAGTGAGAGGGGACAGGGACACTACACCTTC.

The chain combines TRBV10-3 with TRBJ1-2; TRBD1 aligns across 8 bases. CDR3 length equals 14 residues. CDR1 is ENHRY and CDR2 is SYGVKD in the germline V gene. V was clipped by 11 bases and J by 6 bases; unmatched bases: 14. The CDR3 sequence is CAAQSGQETNGYTF. The CDR3 DNA is TGTGCCGCGCAATCGGGACAGGAGACGAATGGCTACACCTTC.

This clonotype was detected a few times. The J gene is TRBJ2-1, the V gene TRBV12-3 or TRBV12-4, with a possible D match to TRBD2 (5 bases). This CDR3 is 15 amino acids long. With 4 bases removed from V and 3 bases from J, the gap between germline ends came to 13 bases. CDR3: CASSSPGKFYNEQFF. The CDR3 DNA reads as TGTGCCAGCAGTTCCCCGGGGAAGTTCTACAATGAGCAGTTCTTC.

In this sample, this clonotype turned up many times. The chain recombines TRBV5-1 with TRBJ2-7; TRBD1 aligns across 9 bases. The V and J ends lost 2 bases and 5 bases, in that order; junction bases with no gene match: 8. The V gene's germline CDR1 is SGHRS and CDR2 YFSETQ. The CDR3 runs 15 residues. CDR3 amino acids: CASSLRGQGKDEQYF. For the CDR3, the DNA is TGCGCCAGCAGCTTAAGAGGACAGGGGAAGGACGAGCAGTACTTC. Full variable domain (rest looked up from reference TRBV5-1 and TRBJ2-7): KAGVTQTPRYLIKTRGQQVTLSCSPISGHRSVSWYQQTPGQGLQFLFEYFSETQRNKGNFPGRFSGRQFSNSRSEMNVSTLELGDSALYLCASSLRGQGKDEQYFGPGTRLTVT.

J is TRBJ2-7 and V is TRBV7-8; D is perhaps TRBD1 or TRBD2 (5 bases each). CDR3 length equals 16 residues. From germline, CDR1 is SGHVS and CDR2 FQNEAQ. Trimming stripped 3 bases from V and 0 bases from J, with 15 bases between. CDR3 nucleotide sequence: TGTGCCAGCAGCTTGGCCCGGGACGGAATCTCCTACGAGCAGTACTTC. This sequence encodes CASSLARDGISYEQYF.

This clonotype was detected many times. The chain carries TRBV12-3 or TRBV12-4 and TRBJ1-5; D gene uncertain. The CDR3 length is 14 residues. V shed 3 bases and J shed 4 bases, with 10 bases lying between them. CDR3 nucleotides: TGTGCCAGCAGTTTGGTAAGAGGTAATCAGCCCCAGCATTTT. Its translation: CASSLVRGNQPQHF.

This clonotype was counted many times. This chain uses TRBV5-1 with TRBJ2-7; no definite D call. The V end lost 2 bases, the J end lost 0 bases, and 15 bases lay between the germline ends. In germline, CDR1 is SGHRS, CDR2 YFSETQ. CDR3 length: 16 amino acids. CDR3 sequence: CASSFVRSTDSYEQYF. In DNA, the CDR3 is TGCGCCAGCAGCTTCGTTCGGTCGACGGACTCCTACGAGCAGTACTTC.

This clonotype was seen only a few times. The V gene is TRBV20-1, the J gene TRBJ1-5; D might be TRBD1 (6 bases). CDR3 length equals 15 residues. Trimming left V 6 bases short and J 0 bases short, with 15 bases between. Germline assignment: CDR1 DFQATT and CDR2 SNEGSKA (reference sequence). The CDR3 spells CSAGGQGYSNQPQHF. Here the CDR3 DNA reads TGCAGTGCAGGAGGGCAGGGGTATAGCAATCAGCCCCAGCATTTT.

The genes are TRBV24-1 and TRBJ2-1, with D perhaps matching TRBD2 (6 bases). This CDR3 has 15 residues. The V gene lost 4 bases and the J gene lost 6 bases, with 15 bases spanning the gap. CDR1 and CDR2 (germline): KGHDR, SFDVKD. CDR3 nucleotides: TGTGCCACCAGTGACCCGGGACTGGACCGCAATGAGCAGTTCTTC. Translating gives CATSDPGLDRNEQFF.